Presented here are 20 T cell receptor beta chains from one specimen sequenced in a study of shared clonotypes between healthy human individuals. Clones were read by immunoSEQ multiplex PCR, and TCRdb kept only the in-frame ones, dropping some. The sample records about 1.1 million clones, about 84% being singletons. Sample: memory CD4+ T cells from PBMCs. Regarding subset: CD45RA-negative fraction. These receptors all come from a man between 18 and 29 years old in good health. Some clones in this sample may be carry-over from other donors' samples.

This sequence joins TRBV4-2 and TRBJ2-2; 9 bases are a match to TRBD2. Germline CDR1 and CDR2: LGHNA and YNFKEQ. The CDR3 spans 17 residues. V was pared by 0 bases and J by 7 bases, with 9 bases of the junction left unmatched. The CDR3 is CASSQDFSGRVGGELFF. Written as DNA, the CDR3 is TGTGCCAGCAGCCAAGATTTTAGCGGGAGAGTAGGCGGGGAGCTGTTTTTT.

This rearrangement joins TRBV28 to TRBJ1-2, with 7 bases aligning to TRBD1. Germline CDR1 reads MDHEN; CDR2 reads SYDVKM. This CDR3 is built from 14 residues. Trimming at V came to 7 bases and at J to 3 bases, leaving 8 bases not matched to a gene. In DNA, the CDR3 is TGTGCCAGCACGCCAGGGGGGAAGGACTATGGCTACACCTTC. Amino acids: CASTPGGKDYGYTF.

This clone was recorded a few times. The J gene is TRBJ1-5, the V gene TRBV10-1; D possibly corresponds to TRBD1 (5 bases). V lost 6 bases and J 3 bases, leaving 12 bases between the germline ends. Germline V gene sequence: CDR1 WNHNN, CDR2 SYGVQD (reference sequence). The CDR3 runs 14 residues. The DNA of the CDR3 is TGCGCCAGCAGGCCGGGACGGTACAATCAGCCCCAGCATTTT. Translation: CASRPGRYNQPQHF.

This chain joins TRBV7-2 and TRBJ1-4, with TRBD1 as a possible D gene (5 bases). CDR3 length: 16 amino acids. Deletions cut 2 bases from V and 2 bases from J, with 12 bases between. Germline CDR1 is SGHTA and CDR2 is FQGNSA. This CDR3 reads CASSLTPQGTNEKLFF. Here the CDR3 DNA reads TGTGCCAGCAGCTTAACGCCTCAGGGTACTAATGAAAAACTGTTTTTT.

This sequence joins TRBV29-1 and TRBJ1-1; D is uncertain. Germline-derived CDR1 and CDR2 are SQVTM and ANQGSEA. V lost 0 bases and J 8 bases, leaving 10 bases between the germline ends. The CDR3 consists of 12 residues. The DNA for the CDR3 is TGCAGCGTTGAAGACCGACTCGCCGAAGCTTTCTTT. Translated: CSVEDRLAEAFF. Combining the CDR3 with reference TRBV29-1 and TRBJ1-1 gives the whole variable domain SAVISQKPSRDICQRGTSLTIQCQVDSQVTMMFWYRQQPGQSLTLIATANQGSEATYESGFVIDKFPISRPNLTFSTLTVSNMSPEDSSIYLCSVEDRLAEAFFGQGTRLTVV.

The chain joins TRBV6-1 to TRBJ2-5; 7 bases are shared with TRBD1. The J call is in doubt because the DNA end fits TRBJ2-7 better. The CDR3 loop spans 13 amino acids. Germline V gene sequence: CDR1 MNHNS, CDR2 SASEGT. CDR3 residues: CASRLTGVPEQYF. DNA for the CDR3: TGTGCCAGCAGACTAACAGGGGTCCCCGAGCAGTACTTC.

The genes are TRBV21-1 and TRBJ2-7. TRBV21-1 is noted as a pseudogene. There are 15 residues in the CDR3. CDR3 protein: CASSRDAQGTYEQYF. As DNA, the CDR3 is TGTGCCAGCAGCCGGGACGCCCAAGGCACCTACGAGCAGTACTTC.

This clone occurred once. The J gene is TRBJ2-1, the V gene TRBV27; 7 nucleotides agree with TRBD2. Germline CDR1 and CDR2: MNHEY and SMNVEV (reference sequence). This CDR3 contains 15 residues. V trimming: 5 bases; J trimming: 12 bases; junction bases outside the gene matches: 16. For the CDR3, the DNA is TGTGCCAGCAGTAAACCGGGACTACCTCCCTGGCTGCAGTTCTTC. Translating it yields CASSKPGLPPWLQFF.

This clone has a handful of counts. The CDR3, as DNA: TGTGCCATCAGTGAGTCGGCGGGAGCGACGTCCGATACGCAGTATTTT. The encoded protein is CAISESAGATSDTQYF. This rearrangement joins TRBV10-3 to TRBJ2-3; 7 nucleotides line up with TRBD2. The V and J ends lost 0 bases and 6 bases, in that order; junction bases with no gene match: 9. The germline V gene encodes CDR1 ENHRY and CDR2 SYGVKD. The CDR3 spans 16 residues.

The chain joins TRBV18 to TRBJ1-2, with no clear D. This CDR3 contains 14 residues. The ends were cut back, 2 bases at V and 6 bases at J, with 13 bases in the middle. Germline CDR1 KGHSH, CDR2 LQKENI. In DNA, the CDR3 is TGTGCCAGCTCACCAGAGAAAGGACCGAATGGCTACACCTTC. Its protein product is CASSPEKGPNGYTF.

This clone occurred once. The V call is TRBV11-2, the J call TRBJ2-5; no firm D call. The germline V gene encodes CDR1 SGHAT and CDR2 FQNNGV. The length of the CDR3 is 16 residues. Trimming stripped 1 base from V and 2 bases from J, with 14 bases between. The CDR3 sequence: CASSLVTADRQETQYF. The CDR3 region has the DNA TGTGCCAGCAGCTTAGTAACGGCGGATCGTCAAGAGACCCAGTACTTC.

The chain recombines TRBV6-6 with TRBJ2-7; 10 nucleotides match TRBD2. This CDR3 comprises 13 residues. Germline V gene sequence: CDR1 MNHNY, CDR2 SVGAGI (reference sequence). Trimming at V came to 2 bases and at J to 7 bases, leaving 2 bases not matched to a gene. The CDR3 bases are TGTGCCAGCAGTTACCAGCGGGGGGGAGAGCAGTACTTC. Translating it yields CASSYQRGGEQYF.

V gene TRBV7-2 combines with J gene TRBJ2-7; D ambiguous. The germline V gene encodes CDR1 SGHTA and CDR2 FQGNSA. CDR3 size: 11 residues. Trimming removed 2 bases at V and 6 bases at J, with 5 bases between. In DNA form, the CDR3 reads TGTGCCAGCAGCTTATTTCTCGAGCAGTACTTC. Protein product: CASSLFLEQYF.

The chain employs TRBV18 and TRBJ1-2, with TRBD1 as a possible D gene (5 bases). Between the trimmed V and J ends, which lost 5 bases and 3 bases, there was a span of 10 bases. Germline CDR1 and CDR2: KGHSH and LQKENI. This CDR3 comprises 13 residues. DNA of the CDR3: TGTGCCAGCTCAGGGGACTCTTACTATGGCTACACCTTC. This codes for CASSGDSYYGYTF.

The chain joins TRBV7-7 to TRBJ2-3; maybe TRBD2 (6 bases). The germline V and J ends were trimmed by 5 bases and 3 bases, with 15 bases remaining between them. The CDR3 consists of 15 residues. Germline V CDR1 and CDR2: SSHAT, FNYEAQ (reference sequence). The CDR3 DNA reads as TGTGCCAGCAGCCCGACTAGTGGGAGAACAGATACGCAGTATTTT. It specifies CASSPTSGRTDTQYF.

The rearrangement joins TRBV6-1 to TRBJ2-5, with 8 bases aligning to TRBD2. Unmatched junction bases numbered 9, after V lost 7 bases and J lost 5 bases. The CDR3 is made up of 14 amino acids. CDR1 is MNHNS, CDR2 SASEGT, per germline. The CDR3 protein is CASTRAGASETQYF. The CDR3 DNA reads TGTGCCAGCACCAGAGCGGGAGCATCGGAGACCCAGTACTTC.

This chain connects TRBV4-3 to TRBJ2-7; a weak D match, TRBD1 (6 bases). CDR1 is LGHNA, CDR2 YSLEER, per germline. This CDR3 comprises 14 residues. V lost 0 bases, J lost 2 bases, and 8 bases lay in between. For the CDR3, the DNA is TGCGCCAGCAGCCAAGAACAGGGCACCTACGAGCAGTACTTC. Residues: CASSQEQGTYEQYF.

In DNA form, the CDR3 reads TGTGCCACCAGCAGAGACCTTTTCGTAGATTTTTCTGGAAACACCATATATTTT. Translated, it gives CATSRDLFVDFSGNTIYF. The V gene is TRBV15, the J gene TRBJ1-3; no definite D call. V lost 0 bases and J lost 1, with 16 bases in between. The germline gives CDR1 LNHNV, CDR2 YYDKDF (reference sequence). The CDR3 runs 18 residues.

A few counts support this clone. The DNA of the CDR3 is TGTGCCAGTACTGCCCGGGCGGGCATCGGGGAGCTGTTTTTT. This encodes CASTARAGIGELFF. The V call is TRBV19, the J call TRBJ2-2, with TRBD2 as a possible D gene (5 bases). Germline-derived CDR1 and CDR2 are LNHDA and SQIVND (reference sequence). Trimming removed 7 bases at V and 7 bases at J, with 16 bases between. The CDR3 covers 14 residues.

The chain employs TRBV7-2 and TRBJ2-1, with 9 bases identical to TRBD2. The J segment lost 8 bases and the V segment lost 1 base, leaving 9 bases of the junction unmatched. CDR3 length equals 16 residues. The V gene's germline CDR1 is SGHTA and CDR2 FQGNSA. In DNA form, the CDR3 reads TGTGCCAGCAGCTTAGTATGGGGCGGGAGGGCCGATGAGCAGTTCTTC. Its translation is CASSLVWGGRADEQFF.